The 10 T cell receptor beta chains below come from one sample, sequenced in a study of T cell repertoires in cytomegalovirus infection (dated by TCRdb to between 2019 and 2020). For sequencing, an Illumina HiSeq 1500 was employed. The raw public data were reprocessed by TCRdb itself: fastp quality trimming at Q25, MiXCR clonotype calling, in-frame beta chains only. Entries are consolidated by CDR3 protein sequence, retaining the most common genes and DNA. The sample table holds about 260,000 distinct CDR3 sequences, of which roughly 13% were seen once. The ten largest clones represent around 9% of the sample. The sequenced material came from PBMCs. These receptors came from a human donor in good health (CMV status not recorded). Some clones in this sample may be carry-over from other donors' samples.

This clonotype was detected ten times or more. The gene calls are TRBV7-3 and TRBJ2-1; no clear D. The CDR3 sequence is 13 residues long. Germline CDR1 is SGHTA and CDR2 is FQGTGA. Trimming cost V 6 bases and J 6 bases, with 12 bases left between them. The CDR3 nucleotides read TGTGCCAGCAGTTCCAGACCCGCCAATGAGCAGTTCTTC. As protein: CASSSRPANEQFF. Together with reference TRBV7-3 and TRBJ2-1, the CDR3 gives the full variable domain: GAGVSQTPSNKVTEKGKYVELRCDPISGHTALYWYRQSLGQGPEFLIYFQGTGAADDSGLPNDRFFAVRPEGSVSTLKIQRTERGDSAVYLCASSSRPANEQFFGPGTRLTVL.

Only a few counts were recorded for this clonotype. This chain uses TRBV29-1 with TRBJ2-7; TRBD2 matches at 9 bases. Germline CDR1 reads SQVTM; CDR2 reads ANQGSEA. The junction had 6 bases not matched to a gene; V was cut back by 4 bases and J by 5 bases. The CDR3 runs to 13 residues. The CDR3 loop reads CSVASGLAHEQYF. CDR3 in DNA: TGCAGCGTTGCTTCGGGACTAGCCCACGAGCAGTACTTC.

V gene TRBV12-3 or TRBV12-4 combines with J gene TRBJ1-5, with D maybe TRBD1 (5 bases). V was cut by 3 bases and J by 3 bases, with 9 bases left in between. The CDR3 runs to 14 residues. Here the CDR3 DNA reads TGTGCCAGCAGTTTCAGGGACCACAATCAGCCCCAGCATTTT. Translating gives CASSFRDHNQPQHF.

The J gene is TRBJ1-6, the V gene TRBV7-9, with D unresolved. The germline gives CDR1 SEHNR, CDR2 FQNEAQ (reference sequence). Trimming removed 7 bases from V and 8 bases from J, with 12 bases in between. The CDR3 has 13 residues. The CDR3 region is CASTRFVDSPLHF. The DNA of the CDR3 is TGTGCCAGCACGCGGTTCGTTGATTCACCCCTCCACTTT. Looking up the rest from reference TRBV7-9 and TRBJ1-6 gives the full variable domain: DTGVSQNPRHKITKRGQNVTFRCDPISEHNRLYWYRQTLGQGPEFLTYFQNEAQLEKSRLLSDRFSAERPKGSFSTLEIQRTEQGDSAMYLCASTRFVDSPLHFGNGTRLTVT.

This clonotype was seen repeatedly, ten times or more. The rearrangement uses TRBV18 and TRBJ2-7; TRBD1 matches at 10 bases. This CDR3 is 14 amino acids long. CDR1 KGHSH and CDR2 LQKENI come from the germline V gene. The ends lost 3 bases at V and 6 bases at J; junction bases unmatched: 5. CDR3 loop: CASSPGDRGREQYF. The CDR3 DNA sequence: TGTGCCAGCTCACCCGGGGACAGGGGCCGCGAGCAGTACTTC. The variable domain in full, completed from reference TRBV18 and TRBJ2-7, reads NAGVMQNPRHLVRRRGQEARLRCSPMKGHSHVYWYRQLPEEGLKFMVYLQKENIIDESGMPKERFSAEFPKEGPSILRIQQVVRGDSAAYFCASSPGDRGREQYFGPGTRLTVT.

The table lists this clonotype with a few counts. V usage is TRBV5-1 and J usage is TRBJ1-1; D remains unclear. Germline CDR1 and CDR2: SGHRS and YFSETQ. Trimming shortened V by 0 bases and J by 8 bases, and 11 bases separated the two germline ends. The CDR3 is made up of 13 amino acids. The CDR3 spells CASSLGNGFEAFF. The CDR3 DNA sequence: TGCGCCAGCAGCTTGGGTAACGGCTTCGAAGCTTTCTTT.

A few counts support this clonotype. J is TRBJ1-2 and V is TRBV29-1; 7 bases agree with TRBD1. CDR3 length: 13 amino acids. The germline V gene encodes CDR1 SQVTM and CDR2 ANQGSEA. With 7 bases clipped from V and 4 bases from J, the junction kept 9 bases outside the gene matches. CDR3 sequence (DNA): TGCAGCGCAGAAGGACAGGCCCCCTATGGCTACACCTTC. This gives the protein CSAEGQAPYGYTF.

This clonotype was detected a few times. The rearrangement uses TRBV7-2 and TRBJ2-5, with 8 nucleotides matching TRBD2. Germline-derived CDR1 and CDR2 are SGHTA and FQGNSA. This CDR3 comprises 14 residues. V trimming: 5 bases; J trimming: 4 bases; junction bases outside the gene matches: 6. The CDR3 nucleotides read TGTGCCAGCAGCCCGCGGGGGGACGGAGAGACCCAGTACTTC. This translates into CASSPRGDGETQYF.

This chain joins TRBV28 and TRBJ1-1, with 9 bases aligning to TRBD1. The germline CDR1 and CDR2 sequences are MDHEN and SYDVKM. V gave up 9 bases and J gave up 3 bases; unmatched junction bases: 8. CDR3 size: 14 residues. In DNA, the CDR3 is TGTGCCAGTAAACAGGGGGCACGAGACACTGAAGCTTTCTTT. Amino acid sequence: CASKQGARDTEAFF.

V usage is TRBV12-3 or TRBV12-4 and J usage is TRBJ2-1; D is perhaps TRBD1 (5 bases). The CDR3 runs to 21 residues. V lost 0 bases to trimming and J lost 0 bases, with 24 bases between them. The CDR3 DNA follows: TGTGCCAGCAGTTTAGCGCCGGGCCGGCAGGGCGCCGCCAACTCCTACAATGAGCAGTTCTTC. This translates into CASSLAPGRQGAANSYNEQFF.